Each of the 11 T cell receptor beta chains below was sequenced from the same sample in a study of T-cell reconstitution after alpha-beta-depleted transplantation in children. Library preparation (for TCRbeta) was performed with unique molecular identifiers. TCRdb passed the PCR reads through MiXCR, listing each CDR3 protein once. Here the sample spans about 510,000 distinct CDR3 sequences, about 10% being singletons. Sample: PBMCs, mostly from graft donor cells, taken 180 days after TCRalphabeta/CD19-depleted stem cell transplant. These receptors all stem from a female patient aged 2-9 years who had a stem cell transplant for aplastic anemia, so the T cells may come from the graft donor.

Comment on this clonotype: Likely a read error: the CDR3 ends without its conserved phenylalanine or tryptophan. CDR3 nucleotide sequence: TGCGCCAGCAGCCAGGCGACAGAAAACTATGGCTACACCTTG. Translating it yields CASSQATENYGYTL. This chain connects TRBV4-3 to TRBJ1-2, with D perhaps TRBD1 (5 bases). Looked up from germline, CDR1 is LGHNA and CDR2 is YSLEER. The CDR3 sequence is 14 residues long. Deletions cut 3 bases from V and 2 bases from J, with 10 bases between.

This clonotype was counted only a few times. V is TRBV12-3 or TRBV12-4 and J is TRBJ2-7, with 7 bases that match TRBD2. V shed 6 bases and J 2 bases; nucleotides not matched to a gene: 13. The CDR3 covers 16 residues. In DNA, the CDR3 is TGTGCCAGCAGACCCCCTGGCGGGGAGGGTACCTACGAGCAGTACTTC. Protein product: CASRPPGGEGTYEQYF.

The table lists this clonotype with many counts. CDR3 in DNA: TGTGCCAGCAGCTTAAGAGACAGGGGTGAAACTGAAGCTTTCTTT. Residues: CASSLRDRGETEAFF. This chain uses TRBV7-9 with TRBJ1-1; TRBD1 matches 8 bases. Germline assignment: CDR1 SEHNR and CDR2 FQNEAQ (reference sequence). The V segment lost 2 bases and the J segment 5 bases; nucleotides outside the gene matches: 7. The CDR3 is made up of 15 amino acids.

CDR3 amino acids: CASSAQPGVETQYF. The CDR3 region has the DNA TGTGCCAGCAGCGCTCAACCAGGGGTCGAGACCCAGTACTTC. The rearrangement joins TRBV7-7 to TRBJ2-5, with a weak D call TRBD1 (6 bases). CDR1 is SSHAT and CDR2 is FNYEAQ in the germline V gene (reference sequence). Trimming left V 5 bases short and J 5 bases short, with 15 bases between. The CDR3 length is 14 residues.

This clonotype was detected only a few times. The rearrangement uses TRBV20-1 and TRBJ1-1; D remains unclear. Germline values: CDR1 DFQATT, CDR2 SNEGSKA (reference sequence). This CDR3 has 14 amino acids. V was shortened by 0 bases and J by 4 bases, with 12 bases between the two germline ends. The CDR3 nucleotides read TGCAGTGCTAGAGATCTGGGTAGGAGCACTGAAGCTTTCTTT. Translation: CSARDLGRSTEAFF.

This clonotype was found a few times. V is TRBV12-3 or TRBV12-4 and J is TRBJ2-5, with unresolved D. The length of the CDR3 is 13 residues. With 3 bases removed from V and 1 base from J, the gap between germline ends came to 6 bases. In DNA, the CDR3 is TGTGCCAGCAGTTTCCACAGCCAAGAGACCCAGTACTTC. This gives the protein CASSFHSQETQYF.

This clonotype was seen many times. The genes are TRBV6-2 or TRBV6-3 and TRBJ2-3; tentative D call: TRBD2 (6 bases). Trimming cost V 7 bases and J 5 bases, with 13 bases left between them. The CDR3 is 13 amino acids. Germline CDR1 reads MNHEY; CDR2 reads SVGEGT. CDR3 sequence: CASKAPREDTQYF. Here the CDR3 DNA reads TGTGCCAGCAAGGCGCCGCGGGAAGATACGCAGTATTTT.

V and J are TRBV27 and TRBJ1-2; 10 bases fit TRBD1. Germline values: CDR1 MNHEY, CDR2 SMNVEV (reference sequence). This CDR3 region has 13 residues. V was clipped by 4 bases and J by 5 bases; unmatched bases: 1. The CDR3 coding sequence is TGTGCCAGCAGTTGGGGACAGGGGTATGGCTACACCTTC. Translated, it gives CASSWGQGYGYTF.

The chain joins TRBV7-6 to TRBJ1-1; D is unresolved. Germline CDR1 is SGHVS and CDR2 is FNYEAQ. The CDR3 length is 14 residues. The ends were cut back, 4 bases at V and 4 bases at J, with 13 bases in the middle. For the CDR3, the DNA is TGTGCCAGCAGCTACGAGACTCGACTCACTGAAGCTTTCTTT. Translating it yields CASSYETRLTEAFF. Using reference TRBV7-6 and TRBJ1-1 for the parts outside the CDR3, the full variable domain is GAGVSQSPRYKVTKRGQDVALRCDPISGHVSLYWYRQALGQGPEFLTYFNYEAQQDKSGLPNDRFSAERPEGSISTLTIQRTEQRDSAMYRCASSYETRLTEAFFGQGTRLTVV.

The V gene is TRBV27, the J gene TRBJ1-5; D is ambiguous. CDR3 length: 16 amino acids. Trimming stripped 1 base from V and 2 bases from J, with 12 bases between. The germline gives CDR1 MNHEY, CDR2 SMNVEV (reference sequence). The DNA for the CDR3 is TGTGCCAGCAGTTTATTAGGGCCCGCGGGCAATCAGCCCCAGCATTTT. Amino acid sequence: CASSLLGPAGNQPQHF.

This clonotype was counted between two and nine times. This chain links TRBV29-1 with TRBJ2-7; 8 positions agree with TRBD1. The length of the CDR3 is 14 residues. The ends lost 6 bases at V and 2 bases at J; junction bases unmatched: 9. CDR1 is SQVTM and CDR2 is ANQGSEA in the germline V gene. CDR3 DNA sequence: TGCAGCGTCCTCGGGCGACAGGGGCCCTACGAGCAGTACTTC. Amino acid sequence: CSVLGRQGPYEQYF.